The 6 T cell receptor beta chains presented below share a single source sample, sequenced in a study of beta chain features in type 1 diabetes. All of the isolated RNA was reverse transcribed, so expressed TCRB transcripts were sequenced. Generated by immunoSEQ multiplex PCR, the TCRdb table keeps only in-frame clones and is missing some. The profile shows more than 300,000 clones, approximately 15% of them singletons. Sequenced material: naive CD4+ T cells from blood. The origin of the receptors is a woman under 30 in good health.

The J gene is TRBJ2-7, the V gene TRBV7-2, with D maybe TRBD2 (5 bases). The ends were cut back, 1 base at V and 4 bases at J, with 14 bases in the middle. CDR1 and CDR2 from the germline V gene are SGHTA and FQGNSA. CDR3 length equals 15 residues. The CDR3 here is CASSLERRTWYEQYF. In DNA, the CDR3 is TGTGCCAGCAGCTTAGAACGGAGGACTTGGTACGAGCAGTACTTC. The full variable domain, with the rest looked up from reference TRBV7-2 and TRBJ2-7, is GAGVSQSPSNKVTEKGKDVELRCDPISGHTALYWYRQSLGQGLEFLIYFQGNSAPDKSGLPSDRFSAERTGGSVSTLTIQRTQQEDSAVYLCASSLERRTWYEQYFGPGTRLTVT.

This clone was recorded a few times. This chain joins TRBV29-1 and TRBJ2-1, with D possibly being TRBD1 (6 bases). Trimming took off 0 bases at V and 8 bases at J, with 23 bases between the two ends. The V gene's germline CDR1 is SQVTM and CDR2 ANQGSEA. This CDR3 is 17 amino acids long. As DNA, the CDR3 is TGCAGCGTTGAAGATCCTCAGGGGAGCGGTGTATGGGATGAGCAGTTCTTC. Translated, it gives CSVEDPQGSGVWDEQFF.

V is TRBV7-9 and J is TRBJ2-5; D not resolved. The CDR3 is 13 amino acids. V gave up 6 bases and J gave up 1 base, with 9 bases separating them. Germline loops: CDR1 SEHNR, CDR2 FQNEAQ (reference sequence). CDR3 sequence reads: CASRRHTQETQYF. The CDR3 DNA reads TGTGCCAGCAGACGACATACCCAAGAGACCCAGTACTTC.

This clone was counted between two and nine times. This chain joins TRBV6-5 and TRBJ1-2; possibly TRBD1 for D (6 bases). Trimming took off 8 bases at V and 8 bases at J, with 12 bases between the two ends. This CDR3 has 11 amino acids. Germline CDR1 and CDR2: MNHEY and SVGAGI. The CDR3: CASGGQLGYTF. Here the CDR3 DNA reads TGTGCCAGCGGTGGACAGCTGGGCTACACCTTC.

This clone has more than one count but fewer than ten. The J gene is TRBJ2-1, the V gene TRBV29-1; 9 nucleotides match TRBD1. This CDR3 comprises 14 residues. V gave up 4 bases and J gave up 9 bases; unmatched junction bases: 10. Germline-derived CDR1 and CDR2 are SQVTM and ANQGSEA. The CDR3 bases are TGCAGCGTTGTACAGGGGGCAACAAGGGGTGAGCAGTTCTTC. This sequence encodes CSVVQGATRGEQFF.

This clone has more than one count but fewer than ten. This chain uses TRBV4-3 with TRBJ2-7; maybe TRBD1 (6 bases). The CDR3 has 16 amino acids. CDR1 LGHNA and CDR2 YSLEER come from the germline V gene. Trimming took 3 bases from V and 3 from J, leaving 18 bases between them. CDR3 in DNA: TGCGCCAGCAGCCATAAAAGAGGGACACCATTCTACGAGCAGTACTTC. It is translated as CASSHKRGTPFYEQYF.